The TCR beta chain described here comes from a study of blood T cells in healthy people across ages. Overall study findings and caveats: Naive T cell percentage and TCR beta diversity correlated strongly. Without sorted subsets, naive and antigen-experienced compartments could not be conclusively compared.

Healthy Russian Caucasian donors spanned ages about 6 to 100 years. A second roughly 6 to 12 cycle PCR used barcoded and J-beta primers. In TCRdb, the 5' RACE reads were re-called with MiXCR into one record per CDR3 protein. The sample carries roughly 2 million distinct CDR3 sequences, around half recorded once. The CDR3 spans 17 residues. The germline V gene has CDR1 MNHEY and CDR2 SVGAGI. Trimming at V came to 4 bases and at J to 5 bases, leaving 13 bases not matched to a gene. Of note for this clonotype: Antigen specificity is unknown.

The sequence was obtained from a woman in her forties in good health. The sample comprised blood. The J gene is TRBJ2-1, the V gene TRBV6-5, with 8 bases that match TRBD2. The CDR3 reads CASSSWPRGGHNNEQFF. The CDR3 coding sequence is TGTGCCAGCAGTTCCTGGCCCCGGGGGGGCCACAACAATGAGCAGTTCTTC.